The T cell receptor beta chain described here comes from a study of vaccination and CD4 T cells after COVID-19 (dated by TCRdb to 2022 to 2024). The study in broad terms: Convalescent patients had a positive SARS-CoV-2 result on nasal swab PCR, and of these patients, several had mild disease and one had severe disease. Post-vaccine blood samples were obtained a median of approximately 70 days after the second vaccine dose, with a range of about 12 to 241 days. In control cultures, a CEFX viral epitope pool was used as positive control, an HIV-1 Nef peptide pool was used as negative control, or no peptide was added. Post-COVID blood samples from convalescent patients were collected a median of around 110 days after diagnosis, with a range of roughly 30 to 161 days. The cultures were stimulated with overlapping spike peptide pools from SARS-CoV-2 and from the common cold coronaviruses HCoV-NL63, HCoV-OC43 and HCoV-229E. In 9 to 11 COVID-19 convalescent patients and a few infection-naive healthy vaccine recipients, researchers compared the spike-specific CD4+ TCR repertoire from before mRNA vaccination with the repertoire from after. The convalescent cohort comprised six males and four females, including two Hispanic individuals, seven Caucasians, two Asians and one multiracial person. Two doses of either the Pfizer-BioNTech BNT162b2 vaccine (n=8) or the Moderna mRNA-1273 vaccine (n=2) were administered to participants.

The paper as a whole reports these results and caveats: The study included relatively few convalescent patients and did not analyze early timepoints after natural infection. Nearly all vaccine-specific clones in convalescent patients (304 of 307) were mono-reactive for SARS-CoV-2 spike rather than cross-reactive with common cold coronaviruses. Among the post-vaccine SARS-CoV-2-reactive clones in convalescent patients, a median approximately 90% showed up only after vaccination, which suggests vaccine-specific priming. The median number of SARS-CoV-2-reactive clonotypes rose from about 23 after infection to roughly 38 after vaccination, but the change was not significant.

In light of the paper, this sample's treatment or condition label describes: approximately 9-day PBMC culture with coronavirus spike peptide pools or control peptides (ViraFEST assay). To expand antigen-specific T cells with peptide pools and then pick out the expanded clonotypes through TCR sequencing, the study relied on the ViraFEST assay. The positive SARS-CoV-2 PCR tests of the convalescent patients were dated from March to December 2020, before the Alpha, Beta and Delta variants emerged in the United States. PBMCs were cultured at around 2.2 million per well in IMDM supplemented with approximately 5% human AB serum and around 10 IU/ml IL-2, with 9.5 to 10 ug/ml peptide pools added. On days 3 and 7, half of the culture medium was replaced with fresh IL-2-containing medium. After 10 days of culture, CD4+ T cells were isolated by negative selection with the EasySep CD4+ T cell isolation kit. Ficoll-Paque Plus gradient centrifugation was used to isolate PBMCs from whole blood, and the isolated PBMCs were then either used fresh or cryopreserved at -140C. Triplicate wells were generally used for each culture condition.

To note about this clonotype: Its specific antigen is unknown. No base qualities exist here, and no much larger clone lies one base off it.

There are 16 amino acids in the CDR3, from cysteine to phenylalanine inclusive. Of the read, only the CDR3 DNA is kept; its 48 bases are in frame from base 1. From a lookup of the germline V gene, CDR1 and CDR2 are MNHNS and SASEGT. From V the trimming removes 6 bases and from J it removes 5 bases, while the gene matches leave 12 bases of the junction unaccounted for. To prepare the library, PCR was applied. DNA from cultured CD4+ T cells underwent TCR sequencing with the Oncomine TCR Beta short-read assay at the Johns Hopkins FTIC core. Genomic DNA was extracted from the cultured CD4+ T cells with the QIAamp micro DNA kit. Oncomine TCR Beta libraries from cultured CD4+ T cells were pooled with unique dual indexes and sequenced on an Illumina iSeq 100. From the authors' description of their analysis: Non-productive sequences were removed, and CDR3s that did not start with C, did not end with F or W, or were shorter than 7 amino acids were discarded. Antigen-specific clonotypes were identified using the MANAFEST web application through comparison of peptide-stimulated wells with reference and other culture wells. An FDR below 0.05, an odds ratio above 5, and a productive frequency above 0.1% in at least two of three replicate wells were required for clones to be considered positive. Clonotypes that were significantly expanded in both SARS-CoV-2 spike wells and at least one common cold coronavirus spike condition were defined as cross-reactive. Levenshtein distances (stringdist) and unrooted phylogenetic trees (ape) in R version 3.6.1 were used to assess CDR3 homology. TCRdb reprocessing: public reads trimmed at Q25 with fastp, clones called with MiXCR, in-frame beta chains kept. Rows are unified per CDR3 protein, each entry keeping the most common DNA and genes. These V and J calls originate from TCRdb's pipeline instead of the authors' own analysis. This sample has more than 13,000 distinct CDR3 sequences in its table, and 50% to 60% of those were observed once. The ten biggest clones cover 3.5% to 5% of the sample.

The sample here was CD4+ T cells from blood, cultured in vitro, taken before SARS-CoV-2 vaccination. The source is a human donor who had recovered from COVID-19. The receptor chain draws on TRBV6-1 and TRBJ2-2; 7 bases in the junction line up with TRBD1. CDR3 sequence: CASRILPGTATGELFF. The DNA sequence is given as TGTGCCAGCAGGATATTACCCGGGACAGCAACCGGGGAGCTGTTTTTT.